Listed below are T cell receptor beta chains from one sample, sequenced in a study of cytomegalovirus exposure and HLA in healthy donors. Profiling relied on immunoSEQ multiplex PCR, and the TCRdb table lists in-frame clones only, not all of them. The sample lists some 78,000 clones, less than 96% occurring once. The specimen sequenced was PBMCs. Receptors were obtained from a man younger than 35 in good health and CMV-seropositive. The CDR3 runs from the conserved cysteine through the conserved F or W. The D gene is left open where the match is weak. Only some rows state a clone size, as once, few, many or a class for expanded clones.

v_call: TRBV5-1
clone_size: -
j_call: TRBJ2-3
d_call: -
cdr3_aa: CASSGTGSGTDTQYF
cdr3_nt: TGCGCCAGCAGCGGTACAGGGTCGGGCACAGATACGCAGTATTTT

v_call: TRBV10-1
clone_size: -
j_call: TRBJ2-2
d_call: TRBD1
cdr3_aa: CASSDAPLQGSGELFF
cdr3_nt: TGCGCCAGCAGTGATGCCCCCCTACAGGGGTCCGGGGAGCTGTTTTTT

v_call: TRBV30
clone_size: -
j_call: TRBJ1-3
d_call: -
cdr3_aa: CAWSVFISGNTIYF
cdr3_nt: TGTGCCTGGAGTGTGTTTATCTCTGGAAACACCATATATTTT

v_call: TRBV5-7
clone_size: -
j_call: TRBJ2-2
d_call: TRBD2
cdr3_aa: CASSLGLAGTNTGELFF
cdr3_nt: TGTGCCAGCAGCTTGGGCCTAGCGGGGACGAACACCGGGGAGCTGTTTTTT

v_call: TRBV6-1
clone_size: -
j_call: TRBJ1-5
d_call: -
cdr3_aa: CASSGLPNYSNQPQHF
cdr3_nt: TGTGCCAGCAGTGGGTTGCCAAACTATAGCAATCAGCCCCAGCATTTT

v_call: TRBV27
clone_size: -
j_call: TRBJ1-1
d_call: -
cdr3_aa: CASSPQTGNTEAFF
cdr3_nt: TGTGCCAGCAGTCCACAGACAGGGAACACTGAAGCTTTCTTT

v_call: TRBV28
clone_size: -
j_call: TRBJ2-1
d_call: -
cdr3_aa: CASSLPGVDEQFF
cdr3_nt: TGTGCCAGCAGTCTCCCGGGAGTGGATGAGCAGTTCTTC

v_call: TRBV2
clone_size: -
j_call: TRBJ2-2
d_call: TRBD1
cdr3_aa: CASSSQGTGNTGELFF
cdr3_nt: TGTGCCAGCAGTTCCCAGGGGACAGGGAACACCGGGGAGCTGTTTTTT

v_call: TRBV18
clone_size: -
j_call: TRBJ2-7
d_call: -
cdr3_aa: CASSPLIQGNEQYF
cdr3_nt: TGTGCCAGCTCACCTCTTATACAGGGAAACGAGCAGTACTTC

v_call: TRBV19
clone_size: -
j_call: TRBJ1-4
d_call: TRBD1
cdr3_aa: CASSTSRRGQLFF
cdr3_nt: TGTGCCAGTAGTACGTCTCGGAGGGGGCAGCTGTTTTTT

v_call: TRBV2
clone_size: -
j_call: TRBJ1-1
d_call: TRBD1
cdr3_aa: CASSRQGKNTEAFF
cdr3_nt: TGTGCCAGCAGTCGACAGGGTAAGAACACTGAAGCTTTCTTT

v_call: TRBV9
clone_size: -
j_call: TRBJ2-1
d_call: TRBD2
cdr3_aa: CASSPLAGVARNEQFF
cdr3_nt: TGTGCCAGCAGCCCGCTAGCGGGAGTGGCACGGAATGAGCAGTTCTTC

v_call: TRBV5-6
clone_size: -
j_call: TRBJ2-7
d_call: -
cdr3_aa: CASSFTSQGYEQYF
cdr3_nt: TGTGCCAGCAGCTTTACGTCCCAGGGCTACGAGCAGTACTTC

v_call: TRBV7-2
clone_size: once
j_call: TRBJ2-5
d_call: -
cdr3_aa: CASRNQGWPKETQYF
cdr3_nt: TGTGCCAGCAGGAATCAGGGGTGGCCAAAAGAGACCCAGTACTTC

v_call: TRBV27
clone_size: -
j_call: TRBJ2-1
d_call: TRBD2
cdr3_aa: CASSSRLAGYFF
cdr3_nt: TGTGCCAGCAGTTCCCGACTAGCGGGATACTTCTTC

v_call: TRBV5-4
clone_size: -
j_call: TRBJ2-5
d_call: TRBD2
cdr3_aa: CASSLGLAKETQYF
cdr3_nt: TGTGCCAGCAGCTTGGGACTAGCGAAGGAGACCCAGTACTTC

v_call: TRBV5-6
clone_size: -
j_call: TRBJ2-2
d_call: -
cdr3_aa: CASSTIDRANTGELFF
cdr3_nt: TGTGCCAGCAGCACAATTGACAGAGCGAACACCGGGGAGCTGTTTTTT

v_call: TRBV5-1
clone_size: -
j_call: TRBJ2-1
d_call: TRBD1
cdr3_aa: CASSPGQGSEQFF
cdr3_nt: TGCGCCAGCAGCCCGGGACAGGGGAGTGAGCAGTTCTTC

v_call: TRBV6-5
clone_size: -
j_call: TRBJ1-1
d_call: -
cdr3_aa: CASTTGNDKAFF
cdr3_nt: TGTGCCAGCACAACCGGTAACGACAAAGCTTTCTTT

v_call: TRBV6-7
clone_size: -
j_call: TRBJ1-2
d_call: TRBD1
cdr3_aa: CASFVGQGADYGYTF
cdr3_nt: TGTGCCAGCTTTGTGGGACAGGGGGCCGACTATGGCTACACCTTC

v_call: TRBV28
clone_size: -
j_call: TRBJ1-2
d_call: TRBD1
cdr3_aa: CASRGQGGYGYTF
cdr3_nt: TGTGCCAGCAGGGGACAGGGTGGATATGGCTACACCTTC

v_call: TRBV4-1
clone_size: -
j_call: TRBJ2-7
d_call: TRBD1
cdr3_aa: CASSQTPGQGYEQYF
cdr3_nt: TGCGCCAGCAGCCAGACCCCGGGACAGGGTTACGAGCAGTACTTC

v_call: TRBV6-5
clone_size: -
j_call: TRBJ2-2
d_call: -
cdr3_aa: CASSYSLAESTGELFF
cdr3_nt: TGTGCCAGCAGTTACTCCTTGGCAGAATCCACCGGGGAGCTGTTTTTT

v_call: TRBV28
clone_size: once
j_call: TRBJ2-6
d_call: -
cdr3_aa: CASSPPSGTGANVLTF
cdr3_nt: TGTGCCAGCAGTCCACCCTCAGGGACTGGGGCCAACGTCCTGACTTTC

v_call: TRBV6-1
clone_size: -
j_call: TRBJ1-5
d_call: -
cdr3_aa: CASRNSGESNQPQHF
cdr3_nt: TGTGCCAGCAGGAACTCAGGGGAGAGCAATCAGCCCCAGCATTTT

v_call: TRBV7-8
clone_size: -
j_call: TRBJ1-4
d_call: -
cdr3_aa: CASSLAVYSRTNEKLFF
cdr3_nt: TGTGCCAGCAGCTTAGCGGTCTATTCCCGAACTAATGAAAAACTGTTTTTT

v_call: TRBV6-1
clone_size: -
j_call: TRBJ1-2
d_call: -
cdr3_aa: CANNSPGYSDGYTF
cdr3_nt: TGTGCCAACAACTCACCAGGGTATAGTGATGGCTACACCTTC

v_call: TRBV7-9
clone_size: -
j_call: TRBJ2-1
d_call: TRBD2
cdr3_aa: CASSLRREDNEQFF
cdr3_nt: TGTGCCAGCAGCTTACGGCGGGAGGACAATGAGCAGTTCTTC

v_call: TRBV10-3
clone_size: -
j_call: TRBJ1-5
d_call: -
cdr3_aa: CAISGGGDQPQHF
cdr3_nt: TGTGCCATCAGTGGCGGGGGGGATCAGCCCCAGCATTTT

v_call: TRBV28
clone_size: -
j_call: TRBJ1-1
d_call: TRBD1
cdr3_aa: CASGTGDTEAFF
cdr3_nt: TGTGCCAGCGGTACAGGGGACACTGAAGCTTTCTTT